A selection of T cell receptor beta chains follows, all from one sample in a study of blood T cell repertoires in COVID-19. Produced via immunoSEQ multiplex PCR; TCRdb's table is partial and in-frame only. The sample has approximately 220,000 clones; 80% to 90% are singletons. The sample taken for sequencing was PBMCs or T cells enriched from blood (not recorded which). These receptor sequences come from a woman in her thirties or forties who had been exposed to COVID-19. The CDR3 runs from the conserved cysteine through the conserved F or W. The order of the fields is clone size, J gene, D gene, V gene, CDR3 protein, CDR3 DNA. The D gene is left open where the match is weak. Rows give clone size only sometimes, using once, few, many, or a class for an expanded clone.

.,TRBJ1-1,.,TRBV5-1,CASSDTQGWNTEAFF,TGCGCCAGCAGCGATACACAGGGCTGGAACACTGAAGCTTTCTTT
.,TRBJ2-2,.,TRBV5-1,CASSDMWVSGTGELFF,TGCGCCAGCAGCGACATGTGGGTCAGTGGCACCGGGGAGCTGTTTTTT
.,TRBJ2-1,TRBD1,TRBV19,CASNRQGANNEQFF,TGTGCCAGTAACCGACAGGGGGCGAACAATGAGCAGTTCTTC
.,TRBJ1-2,.,TRBV19,CASSIETAFYGYTF,TGTGCCAGTAGTATAGAAACAGCCTTTTATGGCTACACCTTC
.,TRBJ1-6,TRBD1,TRBV5-8,CASSNGTVSSPLHF,TGTGCCAGCAGCAACGGGACAGTCAGTTCACCCCTCCACTTT
once,TRBJ2-3,TRBD2,TRBV5-1,CASSPLAGDISDTQYF,TGCGCCAGCAGTCCTCTAGCGGGGGATATTTCAGATACGCAGTATTTT
.,TRBJ2-3,TRBD1,TRBV18,CASSPSGQGADTQYF,TGTGCCAGCTCACCGTCGGGACAGGGGGCCGATACGCAGTATTTT
.,TRBJ1-6,.,TRBV28,CASSVRSPLHF,TGTGCCAGCAGTGTTAGATCACCCCTCCACTTT
.,TRBJ2-7,TRBD2,TRBV19,CASSIAASGTLSYEQYF,TGTGCCAGTAGTATCGCGGCTAGCGGCACTCTCTCCTACGAGCAGTACTTC
.,TRBJ2-7,.,TRBV19,CASRPGEEGYEQYF,TGTGCCAGTCGCCCCGGGGAGGAGGGCTACGAGCAGTACTTC
few,TRBJ2-1,TRBD2,TRBV19,CASSILAGGLSYNEQFF,TGTGCCAGTAGTATACTAGCGGGGGGGCTCTCCTACAATGAGCAGTTCTTC
.,TRBJ2-2,.,TRBV7-8,CASSPQGSPTGELFF,TGTGCCAGCAGCCCCCAGGGGAGCCCGACCGGGGAGCTGTTTTTT
.,TRBJ1-1,TRBD1,TRBV6-5,CASSYSNRGRAEAFF,TGTGCCAGCAGTTACTCGAACAGGGGAAGAGCTGAAGCTTTCTTT
.,TRBJ2-7,.,TRBV19,CASSIATDYYEQYF,TGTGCCAGTAGTATCGCCACGGACTACTACGAGCAGTACTTC
.,TRBJ2-1,TRBD2,TRBV27,CASSLAGGINEQFF,TGTGCCAGCAGTCTAGCGGGGGGCATCAATGAGCAGTTCTTC
.,TRBJ1-1,TRBD1,TRBV3-1/TRBV3-2,CASSPPGQGQNTEAFF,TGTGCCAGCAGCCCGCCGGGACAGGGGCAGAACACTGAAGCTTTCTTT
.,TRBJ1-3,TRBD1,TRBV5-1,CASSFDRGRNTIYF,TGCGCCAGCAGCTTCGACAGGGGACGAAACACCATATATTTT
.,TRBJ1-3,.,TRBV4-3,CASSPGRQEGHSGNTIYF,TGCGCCAGCAGCCCGGGACGGCAGGAGGGTCACTCTGGAAACACCATATATTTT
.,TRBJ1-6,TRBD1,TRBV3-1/TRBV3-2,CASSPQGSNSPLHF,TGTGCCAGCAGCCCACAGGGGTCTAATTCACCCCTCCACTTT
.,TRBJ1-5,.,TRBV19,CASSYGDQPQHF,TGTGCCAGTAGTTACGGGGATCAGCCCCAGCATTTT
.,TRBJ1-2,.,TRBV7-2,CASSLDWGLNYGYTF,TGTGCCAGCAGCTTAGACTGGGGGCTTAACTATGGCTACACCTTC
.,TRBJ1-1,TRBD1,TRBV18,CASSHPGQGSRGEAFF,TGTGCCAGCTCACACCCGGGACAGGGAAGCCGGGGTGAAGCTTTCTTT
.,TRBJ1-2,TRBD1,TRBV7-6,CASSLADPGGQGNYGYTF,TGTGCCAGCAGCTTAGCGGACCCCGGGGGACAGGGGAACTATGGCTACACCTTC
.,TRBJ1-2,TRBD1,TRBV28,CASSSPGQGTGYTF,TGTGCCAGCAGTTCTCCGGGACAGGGTACCGGCTACACCTTC
.,TRBJ1-6,.,TRBV19,CASSPPGNYNSPLHF,TGTGCCAGTAGTCCACCGGGGAACTATAATTCACCCCTCCACTTT
.,TRBJ1-1,TRBD1,TRBV30,CAWSIGGRTEAFF,TGTGCCTGGAGTATAGGGGGCCGAACTGAAGCTTTCTTT
.,TRBJ2-7,.,TRBV9,CASSPPNRAYEQYF,TGTGCCAGCAGCCCCCCCAACAGGGCCTACGAGCAGTACTTC
.,TRBJ2-1,TRBD1,TRBV19,CATEDRVRTEKFF,TGTGCCACCGAGGACAGGGTGAGGACAGAGAAGTTCTTC
.,TRBJ2-2,TRBD1,TRBV3-1/TRBV3-2,CASSPRDRGTGELFF,TGTGCCAGCAGCCCCCGGGACAGGGGGACCGGGGAGCTGTTTTTT
.,TRBJ1-5,TRBD1,TRBV27,CASRYTGQGNQPQHF,TGTGCCAGCAGATATACAGGACAGGGAAATCAGCCCCAGCATTTT
.,TRBJ2-1,.,TRBV6-2/TRBV6-3,CASRYPYQGNYNEQFF,TGTGCCAGCAGATACCCCTATCAGGGTAACTACAATGAGCAGTTCTTC
.,TRBJ2-6,.,TRBV18,CASSPGTFSGANVLTF,TGTGCCAGCTCACCGGGGACTTTCTCTGGGGCCAACGTCCTGACTTTC
.,TRBJ1-1,.,TRBV2,CASSVNVNTEAFF,TGTGCCAGCAGTGTTAATGTGAACACTGAAGCTTTCTTT
.,TRBJ1-5,TRBD1,TRBV18,CASSSTGDQPQHF,TGTGCCAGCTCATCAACAGGGGATCAGCCCCAGCATTTT
.,TRBJ1-1,TRBD1,TRBV27,CASSTLGQGYTEAFF,TGTGCCAGCAGTACCTTAGGACAGGGATACACTGAAGCTTTCTTT